This T cell receptor (beta chain) emerged from a study of molecular identifiers for immune sequencing clone quantification. Study-wide points: Barcodes shared by identical TCR molecules could lead to underestimated sizes of highly expanded clones. Naive cells had under 1% of molecules in clones above 20 RNA copies, effectors over 99%. Detectable among about a million naive cells, according to reports, was Jurkat TCR RNA spiked in from one cell.

Via MiXCR, TCRdb re-called the PCR reads, giving one row per CDR3 protein. The table records roughly 100,000 distinct CDR3 sequences, 30% to 45% of them present only once. This clonotype has a count of ten or more. Its antigen is as yet unknown. CDR1 is LNHDA, CDR2 SQIVND, per germline (reference sequence). The CDR3 has 17 residues. The V gene lost 5 bases and the J gene lost 2 bases, with 20 bases spanning the gap. The sorting of naive CD8 T cells used the CD8+CD4-CCR7+CD45RA+ phenotype. The origin of this receptor is a human donor in good health. Some libraries in this study had Jurkat cell RNA spiked in. The genes are TRBV19 and TRBJ2-3, with D possibly called TRBD1 or TRBD2 (5 bases each). Sequenced material: naive CD8+ T cells from blood, with Jurkat cell RNA spiked in. Regarding subset: FACS-sorted CD8+CD4-CCR7+CD45RA+ naive T cells. Written as DNA, the CDR3 is TGTGCCAGTAGTCCCGGGACCGCAATAGTCTACACAGATACGCAGTATTTT. This encodes CASSPGTAIVYTDTQYF.